The 31 T cell receptor beta chains below come from one sample, sequenced in a study of T cell clonality in common variable immunodeficiency (dated by TCRdb to 2013 to 2016). On the study overall, not on this receptor specifically: CVID TCRbeta sequences reportedly showed fewer deletions and N-nucleotide insertions and lacked highly modified clones with 13 or more V deletions.

Their antigen targets remain unknown. The library was produced with the immunoSEQ multiplex PCR assay. TCRdb re-hosts the immuneACCESS table, in-frame sequences only. Its copies lack some clones; in the studies checked, an unresolved V gene accounts for under half of them, and the cause for the rest is not known. In this sample, 15,000 to 20,000 clones appear, none counted once only. More than 14% of the sample rests with the top ten. The source material was peripheral blood mononuclear cells. The receptors stem from a human donor with common variable immunodeficiency.

This clone has more than one count but fewer than ten. The read halts 3 residues ahead of the CDR3 end, with the missing end drawn from the germline J gene. The J gene is TRBJ2-7, the V gene TRBV20-1; 8 nucleotides agree with TRBD1. Germline-derived CDR1 and CDR2 are DFQATT and SNEGSKA (reference sequence). The CDR3 loop spans 15 amino acids. V was clipped by 2 bases and J by 3 bases; unmatched bases: 9. Incomplete CDR3 DNA: TGCAGTGCTAGACCTAACCCCGGGACAGGCTACGAG. It translates to CSARPNPGTGYE. The full-length CDR3 reads as CSARPNPGTGYEQYF.

This clone was counted between two and nine times. The read ends 3 residues shy of where the CDR3 ends; the end is completed using the germline J gene. The chain carries TRBV13 and TRBJ1-2; the match to TRBD1 covers 10 bases. Germline CDR1 and CDR2: PRHDT and FYEKMQ (reference sequence). This CDR3 has 14 amino acids. The V gene end was trimmed by 3 bases and the J gene end by 5 bases; junction bases not matched to a gene: 3. Incomplete CDR3 DNA: TGTGCCAGCAGCTTGCGGACAGGGGGTTATGGC. It is translated as CASSLRTGGYG. The whole CDR3 protein reads CASSLRTGGYGYTF.

This clone was detected ten times or more. Read sequence stops 3 residues before the CDR3 end, and the germline J gene provides the missing end. The gene calls are TRBV5-1 and TRBJ2-5, with 7 bases fitting TRBD1. CDR1 is SGHRS and CDR2 is YFSETQ in the germline V gene. The CDR3 covers 14 residues. J gave up 2 bases and V 0 bases, and 1 base lay outside the gene matches. CDR3 loop: CASSLATGQETQYF. CDR3 DNA, as far as it was read: TGCGCCAGCAGCTTGGCGACAGGGCAAGAGACC.

This clone occurred a few times. The CDR3 is cut off 3 residues early in the read; its end comes from the germline J gene. This chain joins TRBV19 and TRBJ2-1, with 10 bases identical to TRBD2. V was clipped by 7 bases and J by 3 bases; unmatched bases: 9. The CDR3 runs 16 residues. CDR1 is LNHDA and CDR2 is SQIVND in the germline V gene (reference sequence). The CDR3: CASTRTSGFNYNEQFF. The DNA read from the CDR3 is TGTGCCAGTACCCGGACTAGCGGCTTTAACTACAATGAG.

There are a few counts of this clone. The sequenced fragment ends 3 residues before the CDR3 boundary, so the rest is inferred from the germline J gene. This chain joins TRBV5-1 and TRBJ1-6; D gene uncertain. V gave up 0 bases and J gave up 4 bases, with 8 bases separating them. CDR1 is SGHRS and CDR2 is YFSETQ in the germline V gene. This CDR3 contains 15 residues. CDR3 bases read: TGCGCCAGCAGCTTGGGAGGGTGGTATAATTCACCC. Its protein product is CASSLGGWYNSP. The whole CDR3 is CASSLGGWYNSPLHF. The full variable domain, its missing parts supplied by reference TRBV5-1 and TRBJ1-6, is KAGVTQTPRYLIKTRGQQVTLSCSPISGHRSVSWYQQTPGQGLQFLFEYFSETQRNKGNFPGRFSGRQFSNSRSEMNVSTLELGDSALYLCASSLGGWYNSPLHFGNGTRLTVT.

This clone was counted only a few times. Partial CDR3 DNA: TGTGCCAGTAGTGCAGGGGGCACGAACACTGAA. It yields the protein CASSAGGTNTE. The whole CDR3 sequence reads CASSAGGTNTEAFF. The chain has TRBV19 and TRBJ1-1, with TRBD1 matching 8 bases. Read data end 3 residues before the CDR3 end; the end is taken from the germline J gene. The germline V gene encodes CDR1 LNHDA and CDR2 SQIVND (reference sequence). There are 14 residues in the CDR3. Trimming removed 5 bases from V and 1 base from J; junction bases left unmatched: 3.

Remarks on this clone: The read stops 3 residues short of the end of the CDR3; the missing end is completed from the germline J gene. The genes are TRBV7-2 and TRBJ2-7; TRBD2 is a possible D gene (6 bases). Trimming took off 5 bases at V and 3 bases at J, with 11 bases between the two ends. The CDR3 sequence is 13 residues long. CDR1 is SGHTA, CDR2 FQGNSA, per germline. CDR3: CASSPPGLYEQYF. CDR3 DNA, as far as it was read: TGTGCCAGCAGCCCCCCGGGACTCTACGAG.

This clone was seen many times. The CDR3 sequence is CASSFRGDEQYF. CDR3 DNA (partial): TGTGCCAGCAGCTTCAGGGGCGACGAG. The V call is TRBV5-6, the J call TRBJ2-7, with D possibly TRBD1 on 6 matching bases. The CDR3 end falls 3 residues outside the read, so it is completed with the germline J gene. Germline assignment: CDR1 SGHDT and CDR2 YYEEEE. V lost 2 bases, J lost 5 bases, and 8 bases lay in between. This CDR3 is 12 amino acids long. Filled out from reference TRBV5-6 and TRBJ2-7, the complete variable domain reads DAGVTQSPTHLIKTRGQQVTLRCSPKSGHDTVSWYQQALGQGPQFIFQYYEEEERQRGNFPDRFSGHQFPNYSSELNVNALLLGDSALYLCASSFRGDEQYFGPGTRLTVT.

This clone was found many times. From the germline J gene comes the end of the CDR3, since the read stops 3 residues before it. The V gene is TRBV5-4, the J gene TRBJ1-2; 8 nucleotides align to TRBD1. Germline V CDR1 and CDR2: SGHNT, YYREEE (reference sequence). Trimming at V came to 4 bases and at J to 7 bases, leaving 6 bases not matched to a gene. CDR3 length equals 13 residues. The part of the CDR3 DNA that was read is TGTGCCAGCAGCGGGCAGGGGGCAAGTGGC. The encoded protein is CASSGQGASG. The whole CDR3 reads CASSGQGASGYTF. The full variable domain, rest sourced from reference TRBV5-4 and TRBJ1-2, is ETGVTQSPTHLIKTRGQQVTLRCSSQSGHNTVSWYQQALGQGPQFIFQYYREEENGRGNFPPRFSGLQFPNYSSELNVNALELDDSALYLCASSGQGASGYTFGSGTRLTVV.

This clone was detected a few times. The CDR3 reads CASSDDTGANTEAFF. CDR3 DNA, as far as it was read: TGTGCCAGCAGTGATGATACAGGGGCCAACACTGAA. The J gene is TRBJ1-1, the V gene TRBV6-1; 7 nucleotides line up with TRBD1. The read terminates 3 residues before the CDR3 end, so the remaining end is supplied by the germline J gene. The length of the CDR3 is 15 residues. V lost 3 bases, J lost 2 bases, and 6 bases stayed unmatched. In germline, CDR1 is MNHNS, CDR2 SASEGT.

This clone was counted ten times or more. The read falls 3 residues short of the CDR3 end, and the missing part is taken from the germline J gene. The chain couples TRBV20-1 to TRBJ1-1; D remains ambiguous. CDR1 is DFQATT, CDR2 SNEGSKA, per germline (reference sequence). The CDR3 runs to 14 residues. With 6 bases removed from V and 5 bases from J, the gap between germline ends came to 19 bases. CDR3 protein: CSARPQVTRTEAFF. The covered CDR3 bases are TGCAGTGCCAGACCCCAGGTTACGAGAACTGAA.

Concerning this clone itself: The CDR3 end is not reached by the read, which stops 3 residues before it; the germline J gene fills it in. The chain combines TRBV7-2 with TRBJ1-3; no reliable D call. CDR3 length: 13 residues. CDR1 is SGHTA, CDR2 FQGNSA, per germline. The V end lost 2 bases, the J end lost 8 bases, and 10 bases lay between the germline ends. CDR3 sequence: CASSLSTGDTIYF. The sequenced part of the CDR3 DNA is TGTGCCAGCAGCTTATCAACCGGGGACACC.

This clone was detected only a few times. From the germline J gene comes the end of the CDR3, since the read stops 3 residues before it. This chain connects TRBV7-8 to TRBJ1-1; tentative D call: TRBD1 (5 bases). Trimming took 3 bases from V and 0 from J, leaving 14 bases between them. The V gene's germline CDR1 is SGHVS and CDR2 FQNEAQ. This CDR3 has 16 amino acids. Here the CDR3 reads CASSFQGVRMNTEAFF. The covered CDR3 bases are TGTGCCAGCAGCTTCCAGGGCGTACGGATGAACACTGAA.

Regarding this clone: The read finishes 3 residues shy of the CDR3 end, and the germline J gene is used to complete it. The chain has TRBV5-1 and TRBJ2-5; 9 bases line up with TRBD2. V lost 0 bases to trimming and J lost 5 bases; unmatched junction nucleotides: 5. The CDR3 extends over 15 amino acids. Germline V gene lookup returns CDR1 SGHRS and CDR2 YFSETQ. The CDR3 sequence is CASSLGLAGIETQYF. The DNA read from the CDR3 is TGCGCCAGCAGCTTGGGGCTAGCGGGGATTGAGACC.

This clone was recorded many times. The read halts 3 residues ahead of the CDR3 end, with the missing end drawn from the germline J gene. The gene calls are TRBV6-2 or TRBV6-3 and TRBJ2-1; weak D call: TRBD1 (6 bases). The CDR3 consists of 13 residues. V dropped 8 bases and J dropped 2 bases, with 10 bases sitting between them. Germline loops: CDR1 MNHEY, CDR2 SVGEGT. Partial CDR3 DNA: TGTGCCAGCCAAAGGGACACCTACAATGAG. Amino acid sequence: CASQRDTYNE. The CDR3, in full, reads CASQRDTYNEQFF.

This clone is labeled as large. The read ends 3 residues shy of where the CDR3 ends; the end is completed using the germline J gene. The gene calls are TRBV10-3 and TRBJ2-5; a possible D gene is TRBD2 (7 bases). V was trimmed by 8 bases and J by 2 bases, leaving 18 bases between them. CDR3 length: 15 amino acids. Germline CDR1 reads ENHRY; CDR2 reads SYGVKD. CDR3 amino acids: CAIRGGPGAQETQYF. The sequenced CDR3 bases are TGTGCCATCCGGGGAGGGCCAGGGGCTCAAGAGACC.

There are many counts of this clone. The read is 3 residues too short to cover the CDR3 end, so that end is filled in from the germline J gene. The V and J genes are TRBV7-9 and TRBJ2-5; D is ambiguous. The CDR3 has 13 amino acids. Germline V lookup: CDR1 SEHNR, CDR2 FQNEAQ (reference sequence). V lost 8 bases and J 2 bases, leaving 12 bases between the germline ends. CDR3 DNA, as far as it was read: TGTGCCAGCGTCCCACTCCCGCAAGAGACC. Its protein is CASVPLPQET. The entire CDR3 protein is CASVPLPQETQYF.

This clone was recorded at least ten times. The sequenced fragment ends 3 residues before the CDR3 boundary, so the rest is inferred from the germline J gene. The chain has TRBV6-2 or TRBV6-3 and TRBJ2-5; D unresolved. Germline values: CDR1 MNHEY, CDR2 SVGEGT. The CDR3 has 14 residues. V shed 0 bases and J shed 1 base, with 6 bases lying between them. The sequenced part of the CDR3 DNA is TGTGCCAGCAGTTACTCGAGCCCCCAAGAGACC. Amino acid sequence: CASSYSSPQET. From start to end, the CDR3 is CASSYSSPQETQYF.

This clone was seen a few times. The CDR3 end falls 3 residues outside the read, so it is completed with the germline J gene. The chain uses TRBV18 and TRBJ1-2; D call uncertain. Trimming stripped 3 bases from V and 5 bases from J, with 7 bases between. CDR3 length equals 12 residues. CDR1 is KGHSH, CDR2 LQKENI, per germline. Partial CDR3 DNA: TGTGCCAGCTCACCTTCGGGTTATGGC. Protein sequence: CASSPSGYG. From start to end, the CDR3 is CASSPSGYGYTF.

This clone occurred a few times. This CDR3 is CSVAASGTQETQYF. CDR3 DNA (partial): TGCAGCGTTGCGGCTAGCGGAACGCAAGAGACC. This chain uses TRBV29-1 with TRBJ2-5; 7 nucleotides align to TRBD2. Read sequence stops 3 residues before the CDR3 end, and the germline J gene provides the missing end. Germline trimming cut 4 bases from V and 2 bases from J; bases unmatched to any gene: 7. Germline V CDR1 and CDR2: SQVTM, ANQGSEA. This CDR3 has 14 amino acids.

In its sample, this clone was seen many times. Read coverage stops 3 residues before the CDR3 terminus; the germline J gene supplies the remainder. The chain links TRBV5-1 to TRBJ2-3; no clear D. The CDR3 contains 14 residues. Germline V lookup: CDR1 SGHRS, CDR2 YFSETQ. The sequenced part of the CDR3 DNA is TGCGCCAGCAGCTTGGGTGAGAATAGATCCCCG. Its translation: CASSLGENRSP. The complete CDR3 protein is CASSLGENRSPQYF.

In this sample, this clone turned up a few times. The read ends 3 residues before the CDR3 terminus; that terminus is restored from the germline J gene. The chain employs TRBV7-2 and TRBJ1-5; 7 bases fit TRBD1. Germline loops: CDR1 SGHTA, CDR2 FQGNSA. With 0 bases clipped from V and 3 bases from J, the junction kept 5 bases outside the gene matches. The CDR3 is 16 amino acids. Here the CDR3 reads CASSLAGDRLNQPQHF. The part of the CDR3 DNA that was read is TGTGCCAGCAGCTTAGCGGGGGACAGACTCAATCAGCCC.

A note on this clone: The read halts 3 residues ahead of the CDR3 end, with the missing end drawn from the germline J gene. V and J are TRBV7-2 and TRBJ2-2; the D is unclear. CDR1 and CDR2 (germline): SGHTA, FQGNSA. The ends were cut back, 4 bases at V and 4 bases at J, with 4 bases in the middle. The CDR3 loop spans 12 amino acids. The CDR3: CASSSSTGELFF. The DNA read from the CDR3 is TGTGCCAGCAGCTCTAGCACCGGGGAG.

Only a few counts were recorded for this clone. The read halts 3 residues ahead of the CDR3 end, with the missing end drawn from the germline J gene. This rearrangement joins TRBV6-2 or TRBV6-3 to TRBJ2-5; 13 bases agree with TRBD2. Germline V gene lookup returns CDR1 MNHEY and CDR2 SVGEGT. There are 16 residues in the CDR3. V was clipped by 6 bases and J by 5 bases; unmatched bases: 9. The CDR3 protein is CASRTTSGRRRETQYF. CDR3 DNA, as far as it was read: TGTGCCAGCAGAACGACTAGCGGGAGGCGTCGGGAGACC.

This clone was observed a few times. The read halts 3 residues ahead of the CDR3 end, with the missing end drawn from the germline J gene. The V gene is TRBV19, the J gene TRBJ2-7; D ambiguous. Looked up from germline, CDR1 is LNHDA and CDR2 is SQIVND (reference sequence). The CDR3 is 14 residues long. The ends were cut back, 9 bases at V and 3 bases at J, with 18 bases in the middle. CDR3 sequence reads: CASSDTSYSYEQYF. The CDR3 DNA, read in part, is TGTGCCAGCTCTGACACCTCCTATAGCTACGAG.

This clone was recorded a few times. Read data end 3 residues before the CDR3 end; the end is taken from the germline J gene. The chain couples TRBV7-9 to TRBJ2-7; D not certain. The CDR3 has 11 residues. The germline CDR1 and CDR2 sequences are SEHNR and FQNEAQ (reference sequence). V shed 7 bases and J shed 3 bases, with 7 bases lying between them. The CDR3 is CASTSSYEQYF. Incomplete CDR3 DNA: TGTGCCAGCACCTCCAGCTACGAG. Looking up the rest from reference TRBV7-9 and TRBJ2-7 gives the full variable domain: DTGVSQNPRHKITKRGQNVTFRCDPISEHNRLYWYRQTLGQGPEFLTYFQNEAQLEKSRLLSDRFSAERPKGSFSTLEIQRTEQGDSAMYLCASTSSYEQYFGPGTRLTVT.

In this sample, this clone turned up a few times. The sequenced fragment ends 3 residues before the CDR3 boundary, so the rest is inferred from the germline J gene. The rearrangement links TRBV7-8 to TRBJ2-5, with TRBD2 matching over 8 bases. From germline, CDR1 is SGHVS and CDR2 FQNEAQ. Germline trimming cut 1 base from V and 3 bases from J; bases unmatched to any gene: 1. The CDR3 is made up of 14 amino acids. CDR3 bases read: TGTGCCAGCAGCTTAGGAGCGGGAGAAGAGACC. Translated, it gives CASSLGAGEET. The entire CDR3 protein is CASSLGAGEETQYF.

This clone has a handful of counts. The CDR3 end lies 3 residues beyond the end of the read and is filled in from the germline J gene. V and J are TRBV6-1 and TRBJ1-6, with D possibly matching TRBD1 (5 bases). CDR1 MNHNS and CDR2 SASEGT come from the germline V gene. V was pared by 4 bases and J by 9 bases, with 16 bases between. The CDR3 runs 15 residues. Incomplete CDR3 DNA: TGTGCCAGCAGTGCCCAGGGAGGGCAAAGTTCACCC. Protein: CASSAQGGQSSP. In full, the CDR3 is CASSAQGGQSSPLHF.

This clone was seen a few times. The read finishes 3 residues shy of the CDR3 end, and the germline J gene is used to complete it. The J gene is TRBJ1-6, the V gene TRBV19; TRBD1 agrees at 9 bases. Germline V gene data show CDR1 as LNHDA and CDR2 as SQIVND (reference sequence). The V gene end was trimmed by 3 bases and the J gene end by 7 bases; junction bases not matched to a gene: 7. This CDR3 is built from 16 residues. The CDR3 loop is CASSMGTGRVNSPLHF. The DNA read from the CDR3 is TGTGCCAGTAGTATGGGGACAGGGAGGGTGAATTCACCC. The full variable domain, rest sourced from reference TRBV19 and TRBJ1-6, is DGGITQSPKYLFRKEGQNVTLSCEQNLNHDAMYWYRQDPGQGLRLIYYSQIVNDFQKGDIAEGYSVSREKKESFPLTVTSAQKNPTAFYLCASSMGTGRVNSPLHFGNGTRLTVT.

This clone was observed many times. Sequencing ends 3 residues short of the CDR3 end; the germline J gene provides the rest. This chain joins TRBV5-4 and TRBJ1-4; 12 positions match TRBD1. This CDR3 is 15 amino acids long. CDR1 is SGHNT, CDR2 YYREEE, per germline (reference sequence). The junction had 2 bases not matched to a gene; V was cut back by 0 bases and J by 8 bases. The chain's CDR3 is CASSLAGTGGEKLFF. The part of the CDR3 DNA that was read is TGTGCCAGCAGCTTGGCCGGGACAGGGGGCGAAAAA.

Notes on this clone: The read terminates 3 residues ahead of where the CDR3 ends, so the germline J gene completes it. V usage is TRBV5-1 and J usage is TRBJ2-3; 10 bases line up with TRBD2. This CDR3 comprises 14 residues. Germline assignment: CDR1 SGHRS and CDR2 YFSETQ. CDR3 amino acids: CASGFTSGASAQYF. The CDR3 bases that were read are TGCGCCAGCGGATTTACTAGCGGGGCCTCGGCG.